The clone carrying this T cell receptor (beta chain) was detected only a few times. The antigen is not known. The data were obtained in a study of CD8 T cells in ankylosing spondylitis. General study points: The study identified a TCR beta motif of roughly eight highly homologous variants that appeared characteristic of ankylosing spondylitis blood.

TCRdb ran MiXCR on the 5' RACE reads and lists one entry per CDR3 protein. Among 670,000 or so distinct CDR3 sequences listed, around 19% were seen once. CDR1 and CDR2 from the germline V gene are SGHTA and FQGNSA. V trimming: 4 bases; J trimming: 4 bases; junction bases outside the gene matches: 12. This CDR3 is 16 amino acids long. The sample consisted of blood, either unsorted or a sorted T cell fraction (not recorded which). The clonotype comes from a male donor with ankylosing spondylitis. This chain joins TRBV7-2 and TRBJ2-7, with 8 nucleotides matching TRBD2. CDR3 loop: CASSSMSGSGVYEQYF. In DNA form, the CDR3 reads TGTGCCAGCAGCTCAATGAGCGGGAGTGGGGTTTACGAGCAGTACTTC.